This T cell receptor (beta chain) stems from a study of control samples from healthy donors and cancer patients. The ends lost 12 bases at V and 0 bases at J; junction bases unmatched: 3. This CDR3 comprises 13 residues. Germline V lookup: CDR1 KGHDR, CDR2 SFDVKD. Assay used: immunoSEQ multiplex PCR; TCRdb lists only in-frame clones, some missing. The table has 45,000 or so clones, about 89% seen once; the top ten hold about a tenth. This clone appeared once. V is TRBV24-1 and J is TRBJ2-3; TRBD2 matches at 9 bases. Source material: PBMCs. The origin of this receptor is an older woman with lung cancer. Here the CDR3 reads CAATSGSTDTQYF. As DNA, the CDR3 is TGTGCCGCCACTAGCGGGAGCACAGATACGCAGTATTTT.